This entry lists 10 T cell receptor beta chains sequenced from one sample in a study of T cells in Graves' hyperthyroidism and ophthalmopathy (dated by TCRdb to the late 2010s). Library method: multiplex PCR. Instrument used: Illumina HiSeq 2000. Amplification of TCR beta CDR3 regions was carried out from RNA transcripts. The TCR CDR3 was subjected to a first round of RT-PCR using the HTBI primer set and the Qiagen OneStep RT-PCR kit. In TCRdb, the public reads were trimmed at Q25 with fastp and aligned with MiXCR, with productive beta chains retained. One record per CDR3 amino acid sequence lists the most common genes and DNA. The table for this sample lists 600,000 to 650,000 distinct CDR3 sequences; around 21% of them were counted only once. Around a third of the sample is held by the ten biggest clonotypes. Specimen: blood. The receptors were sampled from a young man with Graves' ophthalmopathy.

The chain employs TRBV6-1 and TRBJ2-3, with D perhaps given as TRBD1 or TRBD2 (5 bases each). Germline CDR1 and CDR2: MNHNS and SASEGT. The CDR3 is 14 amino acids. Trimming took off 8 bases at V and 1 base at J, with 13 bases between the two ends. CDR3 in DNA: TGTGCCAGCGGTCCCGGGACGCGCACAGATACGCAGTATTTT. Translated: CASGPGTRTDTQYF.

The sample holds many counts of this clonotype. CDR3 sequence reads: CAIGLAGADTGELFF. The CDR3 nucleotides read TGTGCCATCGGACTAGCGGGGGCGGACACCGGGGAGCTGTTTTTT. The V and J genes are TRBV28 and TRBJ2-2; 13 nucleotides align to TRBD2. V was clipped by 10 bases and J by 3 bases; unmatched bases: 5. CDR1 is MDHEN and CDR2 is SYDVKM in the germline V gene. This CDR3 region has 15 residues.

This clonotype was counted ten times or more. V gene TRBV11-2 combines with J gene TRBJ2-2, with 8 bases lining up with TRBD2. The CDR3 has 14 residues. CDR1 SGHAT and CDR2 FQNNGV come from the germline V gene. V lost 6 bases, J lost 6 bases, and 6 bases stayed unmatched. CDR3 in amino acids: CASRRLALPGELFF. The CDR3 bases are TGTGCCAGCAGAAGACTAGCGTTACCCGGGGAGCTGTTTTTT.

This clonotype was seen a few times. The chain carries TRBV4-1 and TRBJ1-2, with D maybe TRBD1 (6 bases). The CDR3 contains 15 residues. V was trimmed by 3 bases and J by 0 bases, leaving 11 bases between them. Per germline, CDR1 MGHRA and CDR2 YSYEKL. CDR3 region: CASSHQDSSNYGYTF. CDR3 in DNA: TGCGCCAGCAGCCACCAGGACAGTTCTAACTATGGCTACACCTTC.

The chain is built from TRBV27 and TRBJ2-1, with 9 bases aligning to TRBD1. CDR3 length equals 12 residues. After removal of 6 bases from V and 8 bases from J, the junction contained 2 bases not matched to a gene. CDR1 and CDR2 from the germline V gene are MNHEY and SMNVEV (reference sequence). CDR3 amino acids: CASSRDRDEQFF. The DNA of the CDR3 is TGTGCCAGCAGCCGGGACAGGGATGAGCAGTTCTTC.

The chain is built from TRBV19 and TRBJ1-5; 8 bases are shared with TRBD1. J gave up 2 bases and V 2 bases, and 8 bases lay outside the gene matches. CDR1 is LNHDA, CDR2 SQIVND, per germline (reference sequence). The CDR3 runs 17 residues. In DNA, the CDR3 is TGTGCCAGTAGTATACGAGGCAGGGGGCTGCGCAATCAGCCCCAGCATTTT. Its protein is CASSIRGRGLRNQPQHF.

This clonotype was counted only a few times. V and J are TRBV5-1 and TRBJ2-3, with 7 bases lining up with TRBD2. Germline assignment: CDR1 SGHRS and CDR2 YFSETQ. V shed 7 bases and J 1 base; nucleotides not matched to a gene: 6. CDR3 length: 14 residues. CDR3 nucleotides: TGCGCCAGCGCCCCTGGGGGGGGCACAGATACGCAGTATTTT. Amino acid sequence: CASAPGGGTDTQYF.

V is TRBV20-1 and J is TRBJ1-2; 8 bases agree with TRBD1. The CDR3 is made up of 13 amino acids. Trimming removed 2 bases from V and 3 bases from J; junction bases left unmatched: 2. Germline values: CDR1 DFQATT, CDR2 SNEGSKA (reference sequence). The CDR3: CSARPDRDYGYTF. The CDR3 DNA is TGCAGTGCTAGACCGGACAGGGACTATGGCTACACCTTC.

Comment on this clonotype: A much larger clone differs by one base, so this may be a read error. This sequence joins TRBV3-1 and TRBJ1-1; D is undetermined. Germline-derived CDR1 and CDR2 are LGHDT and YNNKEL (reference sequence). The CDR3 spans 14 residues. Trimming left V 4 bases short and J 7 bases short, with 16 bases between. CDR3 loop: CASSRTGRSNEAFF. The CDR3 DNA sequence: TGTGCCAGCAGCCGTACCGGACGGTCTAATGAAGCTTTCTTT.

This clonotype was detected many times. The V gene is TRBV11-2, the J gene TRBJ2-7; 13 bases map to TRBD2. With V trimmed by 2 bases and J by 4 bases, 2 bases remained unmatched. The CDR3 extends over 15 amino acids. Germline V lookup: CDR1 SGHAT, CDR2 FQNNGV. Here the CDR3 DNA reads TGTGCCAGCAGCTTAACTAGCGGGAGGGTTTACGAGCAGTACTTC. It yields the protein CASSLTSGRVYEQYF.